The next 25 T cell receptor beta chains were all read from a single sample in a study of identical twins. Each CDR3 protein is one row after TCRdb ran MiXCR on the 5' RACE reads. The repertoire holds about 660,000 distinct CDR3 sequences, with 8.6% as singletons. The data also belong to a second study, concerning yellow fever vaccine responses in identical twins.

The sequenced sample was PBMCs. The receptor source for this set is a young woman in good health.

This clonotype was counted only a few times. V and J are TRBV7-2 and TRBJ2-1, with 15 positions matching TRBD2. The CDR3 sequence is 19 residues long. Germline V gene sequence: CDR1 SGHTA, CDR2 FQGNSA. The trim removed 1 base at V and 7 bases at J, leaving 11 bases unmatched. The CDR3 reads CASSLGLGLAGGEGNEQFF. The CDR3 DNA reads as TGTGCCAGCAGCTTAGGGCTGGGACTAGCGGGAGGAGAAGGGAATGAGCAGTTCTTC.

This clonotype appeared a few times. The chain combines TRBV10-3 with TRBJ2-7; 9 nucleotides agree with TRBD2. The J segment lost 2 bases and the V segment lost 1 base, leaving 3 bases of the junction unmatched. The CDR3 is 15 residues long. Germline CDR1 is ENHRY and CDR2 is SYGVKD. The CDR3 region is CAISEYSGGPYEQYF. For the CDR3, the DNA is TGTGCCATCAGTGAGTATAGCGGGGGTCCCTACGAGCAGTACTTC.

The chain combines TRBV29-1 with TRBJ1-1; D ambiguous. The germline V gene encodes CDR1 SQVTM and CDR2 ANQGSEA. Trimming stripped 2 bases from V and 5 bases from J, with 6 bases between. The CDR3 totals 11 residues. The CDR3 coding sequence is TGCAGCGTTGAACTGGAAACTGAAGCTTTCTTT. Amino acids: CSVELETEAFF.

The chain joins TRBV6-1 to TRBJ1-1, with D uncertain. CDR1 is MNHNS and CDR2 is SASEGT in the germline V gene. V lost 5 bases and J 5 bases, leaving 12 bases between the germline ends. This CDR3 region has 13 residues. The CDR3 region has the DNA TGTGCCAGCAGTCAAACCCAGGCAACTGAAGCTTTCTTT. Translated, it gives CASSQTQATEAFF.

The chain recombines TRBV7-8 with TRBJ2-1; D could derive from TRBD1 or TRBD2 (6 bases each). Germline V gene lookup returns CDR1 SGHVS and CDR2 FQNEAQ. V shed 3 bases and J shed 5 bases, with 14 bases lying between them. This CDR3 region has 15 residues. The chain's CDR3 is CASSLIGGRDNEQFF. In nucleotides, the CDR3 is TGTGCCAGCAGCTTGATCGGGGGCCGGGACAATGAGCAGTTCTTC. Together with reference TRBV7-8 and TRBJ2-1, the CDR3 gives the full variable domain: GAGVSQSPRYKVAKRGQDVALRCDPISGHVSLFWYQQALGQGPEFLTYFQNEAQLDKSGLPSDRFFAERPEGSVSTLKIQRTQQEDSAVYLCASSLIGGRDNEQFFGPGTRLTVL.

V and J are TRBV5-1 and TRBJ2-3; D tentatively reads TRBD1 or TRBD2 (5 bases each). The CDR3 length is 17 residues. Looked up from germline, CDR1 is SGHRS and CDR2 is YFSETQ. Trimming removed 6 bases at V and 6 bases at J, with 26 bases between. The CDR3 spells CASTWRVGRQQGDTQYF. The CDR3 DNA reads TGCGCCAGCACCTGGCGTGTGGGACGGCAGCAGGGTGATACGCAGTATTTT.

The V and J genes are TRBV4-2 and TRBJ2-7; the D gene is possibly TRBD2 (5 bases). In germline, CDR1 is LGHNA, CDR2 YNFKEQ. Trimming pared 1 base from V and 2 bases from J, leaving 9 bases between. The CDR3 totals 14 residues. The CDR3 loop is CASSQADGTYEQYF. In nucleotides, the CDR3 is TGTGCCAGCAGCCAAGCTGACGGGACCTACGAGCAGTACTTC.

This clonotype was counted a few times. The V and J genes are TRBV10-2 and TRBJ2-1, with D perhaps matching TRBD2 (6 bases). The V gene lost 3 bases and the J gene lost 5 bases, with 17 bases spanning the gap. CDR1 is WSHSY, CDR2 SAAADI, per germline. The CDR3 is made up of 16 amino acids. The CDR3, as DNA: TGCGCCAGCAGTGAAATGGGACTCCGAGAACACAATGAGCAGTTCTTC. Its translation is CASSEMGLREHNEQFF.

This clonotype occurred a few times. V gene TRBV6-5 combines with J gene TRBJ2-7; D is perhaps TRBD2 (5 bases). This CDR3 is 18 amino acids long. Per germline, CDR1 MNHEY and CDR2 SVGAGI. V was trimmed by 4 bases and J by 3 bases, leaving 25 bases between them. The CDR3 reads CASSFSSIGPGIFYEQYF. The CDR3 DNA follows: TGTGCCAGCAGTTTCTCGAGTATTGGACCGGGAATATTCTACGAGCAGTACTTC.

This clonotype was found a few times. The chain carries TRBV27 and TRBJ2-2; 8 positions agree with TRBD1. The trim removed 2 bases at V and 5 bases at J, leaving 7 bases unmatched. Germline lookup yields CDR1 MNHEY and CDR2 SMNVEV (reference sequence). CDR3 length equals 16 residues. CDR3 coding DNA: TGTGCCAGCAGTTTACCGACAGGGGTAGGAACCGGGGAGCTGTTTTTT. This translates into CASSLPTGVGTGELFF.

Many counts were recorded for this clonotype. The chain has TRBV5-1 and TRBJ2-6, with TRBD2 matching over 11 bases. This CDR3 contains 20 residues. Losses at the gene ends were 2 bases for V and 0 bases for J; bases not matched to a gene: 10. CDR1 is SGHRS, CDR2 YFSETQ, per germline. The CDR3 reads CASSLNPGTSGISGANVLTF. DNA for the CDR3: TGCGCCAGCAGCTTAAATCCCGGGACTAGCGGTATCTCTGGGGCCAACGTCCTGACTTTC.

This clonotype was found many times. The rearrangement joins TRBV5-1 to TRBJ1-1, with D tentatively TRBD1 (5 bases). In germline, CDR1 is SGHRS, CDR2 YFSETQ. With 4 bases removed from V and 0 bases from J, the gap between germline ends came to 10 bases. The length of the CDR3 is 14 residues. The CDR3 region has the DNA TGCGCCAGCAGCCCCCAGGGAATGAACACTGAAGCTTTCTTT. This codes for CASSPQGMNTEAFF.

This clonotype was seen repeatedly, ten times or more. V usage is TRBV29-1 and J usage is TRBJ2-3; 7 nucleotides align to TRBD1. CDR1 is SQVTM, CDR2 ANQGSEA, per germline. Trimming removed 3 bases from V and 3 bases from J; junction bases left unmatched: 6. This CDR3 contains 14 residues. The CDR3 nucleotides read TGCAGCGTTGATGCGACAGGGCGGACAGATACGCAGTATTTT. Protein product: CSVDATGRTDTQYF.

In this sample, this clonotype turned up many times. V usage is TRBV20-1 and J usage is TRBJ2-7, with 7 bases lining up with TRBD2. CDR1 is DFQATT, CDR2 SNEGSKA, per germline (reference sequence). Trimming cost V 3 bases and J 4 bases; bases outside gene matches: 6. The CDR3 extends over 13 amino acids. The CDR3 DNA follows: TGCAGTGCTAGCGGCGGGAGCAGGTACGAGCAGTACTTC. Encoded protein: CSASGGSRYEQYF.

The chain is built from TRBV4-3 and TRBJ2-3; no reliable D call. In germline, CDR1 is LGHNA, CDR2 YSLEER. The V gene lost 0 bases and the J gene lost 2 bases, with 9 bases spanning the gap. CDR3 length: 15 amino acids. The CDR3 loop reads CASSQDSGDTDTQYF. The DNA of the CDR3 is TGCGCCAGCAGCCAAGATTCTGGGGACACAGATACGCAGTATTTT.

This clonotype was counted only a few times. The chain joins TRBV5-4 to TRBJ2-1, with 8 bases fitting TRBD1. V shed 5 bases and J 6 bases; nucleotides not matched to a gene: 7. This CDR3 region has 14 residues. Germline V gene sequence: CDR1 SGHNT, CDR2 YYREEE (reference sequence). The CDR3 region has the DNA TGTGCCAGCAGACCCAGGGGGCGAGCCAATGAGCAGTTCTTC. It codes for CASRPRGRANEQFF.

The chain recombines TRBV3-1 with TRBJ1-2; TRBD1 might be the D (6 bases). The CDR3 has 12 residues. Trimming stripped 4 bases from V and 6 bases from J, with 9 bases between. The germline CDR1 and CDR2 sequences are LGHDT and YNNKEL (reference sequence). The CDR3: CASSRTEDGYTF. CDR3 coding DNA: TGTGCCAGCAGCCGGACAGAGGATGGCTACACCTTC.

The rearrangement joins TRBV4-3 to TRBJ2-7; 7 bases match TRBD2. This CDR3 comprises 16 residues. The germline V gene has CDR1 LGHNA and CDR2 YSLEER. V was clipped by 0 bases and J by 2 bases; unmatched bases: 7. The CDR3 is CASSQDWRESTYEQYF. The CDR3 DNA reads TGCGCCAGCAGCCAAGATTGGCGGGAGTCAACCTACGAGCAGTACTTC.

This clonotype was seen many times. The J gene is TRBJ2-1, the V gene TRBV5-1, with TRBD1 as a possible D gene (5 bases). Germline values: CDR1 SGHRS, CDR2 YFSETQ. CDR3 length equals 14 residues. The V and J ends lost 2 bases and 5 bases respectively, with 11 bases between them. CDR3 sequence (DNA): TGCGCCAGCAGCTTCTCAACCAGGGACAATGAGCAGTTCTTC. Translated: CASSFSTRDNEQFF.

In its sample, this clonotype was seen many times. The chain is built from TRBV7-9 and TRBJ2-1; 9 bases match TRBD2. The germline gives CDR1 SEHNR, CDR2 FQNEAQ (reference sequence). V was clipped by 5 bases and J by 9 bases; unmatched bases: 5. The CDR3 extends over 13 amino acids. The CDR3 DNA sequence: TGTGCCAGCAGCCCGACTAGCGGTCGTGAGCAGTTCTTC. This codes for CASSPTSGREQFF.

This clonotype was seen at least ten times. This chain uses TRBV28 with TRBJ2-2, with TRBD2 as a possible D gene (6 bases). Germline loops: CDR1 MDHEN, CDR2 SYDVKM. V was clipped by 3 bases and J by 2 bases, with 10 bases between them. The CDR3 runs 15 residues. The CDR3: CASSFRGINTGELFF. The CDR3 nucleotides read TGTGCCAGCAGTTTTCGCGGGATTAACACCGGGGAGCTGTTTTTT.

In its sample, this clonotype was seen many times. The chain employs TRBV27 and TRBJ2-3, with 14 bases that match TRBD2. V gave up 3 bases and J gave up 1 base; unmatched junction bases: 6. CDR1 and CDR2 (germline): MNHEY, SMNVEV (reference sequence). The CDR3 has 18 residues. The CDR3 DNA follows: TGTGCCAGCAGTTTTTACACGGGACTAGCGGGGGGCACAGATACGCAGTATTTT. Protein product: CASSFYTGLAGGTDTQYF.

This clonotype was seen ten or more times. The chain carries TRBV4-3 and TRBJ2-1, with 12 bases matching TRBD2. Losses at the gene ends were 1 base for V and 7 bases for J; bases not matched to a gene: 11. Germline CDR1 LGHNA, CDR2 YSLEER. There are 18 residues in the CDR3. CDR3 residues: CASSQGRTSGKPVNEQFF. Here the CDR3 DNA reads TGCGCCAGCAGCCAAGGTAGGACTAGCGGGAAGCCCGTAAATGAGCAGTTCTTC.

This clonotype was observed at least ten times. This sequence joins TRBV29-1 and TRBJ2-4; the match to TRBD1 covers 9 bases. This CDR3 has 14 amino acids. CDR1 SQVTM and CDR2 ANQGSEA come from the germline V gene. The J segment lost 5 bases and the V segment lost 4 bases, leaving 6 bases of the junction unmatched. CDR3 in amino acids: CSVVTGGGQNIQYF. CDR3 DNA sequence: TGCAGCGTTGTTACAGGGGGCGGCCAAAACATTCAGTACTTC.

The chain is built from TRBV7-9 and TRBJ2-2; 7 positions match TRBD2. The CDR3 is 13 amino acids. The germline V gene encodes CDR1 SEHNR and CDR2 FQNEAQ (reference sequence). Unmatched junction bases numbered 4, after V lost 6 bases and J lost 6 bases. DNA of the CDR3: TGTGCCAGCAGGCCAACTAGCGCCGGGGAGCTGTTTTTT. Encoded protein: CASRPTSAGELFF.